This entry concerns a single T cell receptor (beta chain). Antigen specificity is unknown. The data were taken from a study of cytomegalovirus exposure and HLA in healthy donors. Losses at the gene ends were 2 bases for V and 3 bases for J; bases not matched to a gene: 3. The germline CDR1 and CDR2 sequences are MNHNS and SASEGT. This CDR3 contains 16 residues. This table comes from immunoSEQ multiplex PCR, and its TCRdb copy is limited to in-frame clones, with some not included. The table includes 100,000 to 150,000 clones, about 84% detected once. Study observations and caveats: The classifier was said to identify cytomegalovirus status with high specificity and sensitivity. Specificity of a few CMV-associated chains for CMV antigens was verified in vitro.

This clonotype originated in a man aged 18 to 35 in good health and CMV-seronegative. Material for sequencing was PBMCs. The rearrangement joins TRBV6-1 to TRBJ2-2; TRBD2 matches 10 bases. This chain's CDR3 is CASSELAGDDTGELFF. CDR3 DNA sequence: TGTGCCAGCAGTGAACTAGCGGGAGATGACACCGGGGAGCTGTTTTTT.